The T cell receptor beta chain described here comes from a study of T cell repertoires in cytomegalovirus infection. As to this clonotype: Its antigen is unknown.

Broader study findings: HLA-C-restricted TCR beta clonotypes specific for CMV led the ex vivo response.

Deletions cut 5 bases from V and 1 base from J, with 12 bases between. Germline CDR1 reads MNHEY; CDR2 reads SVGAGI. The CDR3 consists of 15 residues. MiXCR was run by TCRdb on the reads, yielding one entry per CDR3 protein. The table lists around 540,000 distinct CDR3 sequences, roughly a third of them singletons, with 17% in the top ten. The genes are TRBV6-5 and TRBJ2-1; D not resolved. The sequence derives from a human donor in good health (CMV status not recorded). Some clones in this sample may be carry-over from other donors' samples. The sequencing used cultured PBMCs, collected from culture after CMV antigen stimulation. CDR3 nucleotide sequence: TGTGCCAGCAGTCCCAACCTGGGATCCTACAATGAGCAGTTCTTC. As protein: CASSPNLGSYNEQFF.